Below, one T cell receptor beta chain is given with its context. The specificity of this receptor is unknown. No per-base quality is available; no much larger clone lies one base away. One collaborating source in Seattle enrolled patients during active infection and followed them longitudinally through the course of disease. Whole blood was collected in K2EDTA tubes by collaborating institutions according to the institutions' own protocols. For TCRbeta analysis, collaborators shipped samples as frozen whole blood, isolated PBMCs, or DNA extracted from either of those sample types. From the germline V gene, CDR1 is MNHEY and CDR2 is SVGEGT. Its CDR3 holds 16 amino acids, cysteine through phenylalanine. Left in the record is the CDR3 DNA by itself, 48 bases read in frame from the first base. V lost 6 bases and J lost 5 bases, and the count of bases not matched to a germline gene is 15. The data belong to a study of blood T cell repertoires in COVID-19 (dated by TCRdb to about 2020). Turning to the overall study: Samples from collaborators originated in the United States, Italy and Spain and spanned both the acute and convalescent phases of COVID-19. The dataset comprised deeply sampled blood TCRbeta repertoires from subjects exposed to, actively infected with, or recovered from COVID-19. Where available, HLA class I and class II types were obtained from metadata supplied by the sample provider rather than from assay-based typing. A freely available public database, intended as a resource for researchers studying the immune response to SARS-CoV-2, is where the repertoires were released. Samples were obtained from the ongoing ImmuneRACE study (first 160 participants) and from about 1,300 subjects provided by 6 global collaborators. The material from the prospective study consisted of cDNA or gDNA derived from T cells, B-cell-depleted T cells, or PBMCs. Sample metadata almost always included a de-identified subject ID, COVID-19 status, age in years and sex.

TCRbeta CDR3 regions were amplified from genomic DNA using the immunoSEQ Assay, a bias-controlled multiplex PCR. Under the source paper's analysis protocol: The number of nucleated cells in each sample was estimated by amplification of reference gene primers within the assay. To quantify the absolute abundance of each unique TCRbeta CDR3 rearrangement, sequence reads were collapsed and filtered. For each sample, productive Simpson clonality was calculated by taking the square root of Simpson's diversity index across productive rearrangements. Entries here come from immuneACCESS through TCRdb and include only in-frame sequences with V and J called. Some clones fail to appear in such tables; in the studies checked, an unresolved V gene covers under half of the shortfall, and the cause of the remainder is unknown. The V and J calls and clone size are taken from that table; D and trimming were inferred from the DNA. The sample table contains roughly 140,000 clones; only one count was recorded for over 75% of them. 6.5% to 9.5% of the sample belongs to the ten largest clones.

The investigation overall reported the following: The quantity of clinical and demographic metadata differed by source and by participant and was supplied without curation.

Source material: peripheral blood. The clonotype originates from a woman aged 60-75 years with COVID-19, enrolled during active disease. The chain couples TRBV6-2 or TRBV6-3 to TRBJ1-2, with 7 junctional bases fitting TRBD1. Read as DNA, the sequence is TGTGCCAGCAGCAGTACCGGGACAGCGAGGGATTATGGCTACACCTTC. It translates to CASSSTGTARDYGYTF.